These 2 T cell receptor beta chains came from one sample sequenced in a study of T cells in narcolepsy. The table came from immunoSEQ multiplex PCR; TCRdb's copy has only in-frame clones and leaves some out. Here the sample spans around 27,000 clones, around four fifths being singletons. Sequenced sample: CD45RA- memory CD4+ T cells from PBMCs. These receptors originate from a human donor with narcolepsy.

The genes are TRBV7-9 and TRBJ2-5; D gene uncertain. The assigned J gene may be wrong: the sequence end matches TRBJ2-7 better. Germline-derived CDR1 and CDR2 are SEHNR and FQNEAQ (reference sequence). CDR3 size: 14 residues. The chain's CDR3 is CASSLTRSSYEQYF. CDR3 DNA sequence: TGTGCCAGCAGCTTGACCAGGAGCTCCTACGAGCAGTACTTC.

The J gene is TRBJ1-1, the V gene TRBV6-5; D unresolved. The CDR3 contains 14 residues. CDR1 and CDR2 from the germline V gene are MNHEY and SVGAGI. The V gene lost 9 bases and the J gene lost 1 base, with 15 bases spanning the gap. As DNA, the CDR3 is TGTGCCAGTGCGGGGAGGGCCCCGAACACTGAAGCTTTCTTT. Translation gives CASAGRAPNTEAFF.